The clone carrying this T cell receptor beta chain was counted a few times. Its antigen is as yet unknown. Trimming stripped 6 bases from V and 5 bases from J, with 11 bases between. Germline-derived CDR1 and CDR2 are MNHEY and SMNVEV (reference sequence). The CDR3 length is 14 residues. The data were obtained in a study of cytomegalovirus exposure and HLA in healthy donors. Overall study results and limits: Through in vitro validation, a few CMV-associated chains were shown to be specific for CMV antigens. As a later analysis showed, several of the most significant clusters appeared to be linked to common viral pathogens. In an earlier analysis, most TCR beta V segments were productive about 87% or about 30% of the time. Later analysis indicated greater clonal expansion among HLA-associated TCR beta chains than among equally common other chains.

Researchers ran the PCR with 60 Vbeta and 13 Jbeta primers. The assay was immunoSEQ multiplex PCR, and TCRdb's table has in-frame clones only and misses some. Counted here are about 130,000 clones, approximately 82% occurring once; the ten biggest clones make up 2.5% to 3.5%. The rearrangement uses TRBV27 and TRBJ1-6; D may be TRBD1 (6 bases). The sequencing input was PBMCs. The origin of this receptor is a boy aged 2 to 10 in good health and CMV-seronegative. DNA for the CDR3: TGTGCCAGCAGCTCAGGGGTCGATAATTCACCCCTCCACTTT. This gives the protein CASSSGVDNSPLHF.